The rows below give T cell receptor beta chains drawn from one sample of a study of blood T cell repertoires in COVID-19. Assay: immunoSEQ multiplex PCR; the TCRdb copy retains only in-frame clones and omits some. Of about 250,000 clones in the sample, nearly 90% were seen once. Sequencing was carried out using peripheral blood. Receptor source: a man aged 18 to 30 with active or convalescent COVID-19. Each CDR3 is given with its conserved first and last residue. The D gene is left open where the match is weak. Size is omitted from some rows. Given values are once, few, many or a class for expanded clones.

V gene,D gene,clone size,J gene,CDR3 DNA,CDR3 protein
TRBV7-2,NA,NA,TRBJ2-3,TGTGCCAGCAGCTTAATGACTTCCTCCAGCCTAGGCACAGATACGCAGTATTTT,CASSLMTSSSLGTDTQYF
TRBV7-9,NA,NA,TRBJ1-1,TGTGCCAGCAGCCCATGGACGGAAAGGGGAACTGAAGCTTTCTTT,CASSPWTERGTEAFF
TRBV28,TRBD1,NA,TRBJ2-5,TGTGCCAGCAGTCTCTGGACAGGGGGAGAAGAGACCCAGTACTTC,CASSLWTGGEETQYF
TRBV4-3,NA,NA,TRBJ2-1,TGCGCCAGCAGCCAAGATGGGGTAGGGGAATACAATGAGCAGTTCTTC,CASSQDGVGEYNEQFF
TRBV30,NA,NA,TRBJ2-3,TGTGCCTGGAGTACCAATGCGGGATCAATAACAGATACGCAGTATTTT,CAWSTNAGSITDTQYF
TRBV5-4,NA,NA,TRBJ2-3,TGTGCCAGCAGCTTTACAGGCCCCGCAGATACGCAGTATTTT,CASSFTGPADTQYF
TRBV19,NA,NA,TRBJ1-2,TGTGCCAGTAGTCCGTTAACACAGGCCCGGGCCTATGGCTACACCTTC,CASSPLTQARAYGYTF
TRBV7-3,TRBD2,NA,TRBJ2-3,TGTGCCAGCAGCTTAAGGAGCGGGAGGACAGATACGCAGTATTTT,CASSLRSGRTDTQYF
TRBV6-2/TRBV6-3,TRBD2,NA,TRBJ2-1,TGTGCCAGCAGTGATACAGTCGGGAGGAACTCCTACAATGAGCAGTTCTTC,CASSDTVGRNSYNEQFF
TRBV6-1,NA,NA,TRBJ2-3,TGTGCCAGCAGTGAATGGGTGGGGCCTAGCACAGATACGCAGTATTTT,CASSEWVGPSTDTQYF
TRBV9,TRBD2,NA,TRBJ2-3,TGTGCCAGCAGCGTAGCTACGGGGGGAGGCACAGATACGCAGTATTTT,CASSVATGGGTDTQYF
TRBV9,NA,NA,TRBJ1-3,TGTGCCAGCAGCGTAGAAAGGGAGGGAAACACCATATATTTT,CASSVEREGNTIYF
TRBV21-1,NA,NA,TRBJ1-1,TGTGCCAGCAGCAAAGCGCAGGGGGGGAACACTGAAGCTTTCTTT,CASSKAQGGNTEAFF
TRBV11-3,NA,once,TRBJ1-1,TGTGCCAGCAGCTTACAGGGAAACACTGAAGCTTTCTTT,CASSLQGNTEAFF
TRBV7-6,NA,NA,TRBJ1-4,TGTGCCAGCAGCTTAGTCTATCCCGACAGTAATGAAAAACTGTTTTTT,CASSLVYPDSNEKLFF
TRBV6-5,TRBD1,NA,TRBJ1-5,TGTGCCAGCAGTTGGACAGGGGTGGATCAGCCCCAGCATTTT,CASSWTGVDQPQHF
TRBV6-2/TRBV6-3,TRBD2,few,TRBJ2-7,TGTGCCAGCAGCCAACCCTCGGCGGGAGTGGTCTACGAGCAGTACTTC,CASSQPSAGVVYEQYF
TRBV11-3,NA,few,TRBJ2-1,TGTGCCAGCAGCTACCAGGACACAAACAATGAGCAGTTCTTC,CASSYQDTNNEQFF
TRBV3-1/TRBV3-2,NA,NA,TRBJ2-5,TGTGCCAGCAGCCAAATCCTAGGGGATAAAGAGACCCAGTACTTC,CASSQILGDKETQYF
TRBV7-2,NA,once,TRBJ1-2,TGTGCCAGCAGCTCCCCCCCGGTCGGGCGGGATGGCTACACCTTC,CASSSPPVGRDGYTF
TRBV7-6,NA,NA,TRBJ2-7,TGTGCCAGCAGCGGGAGAACAGGGTCCCCCTACGAGCAGTACTTC,CASSGRTGSPYEQYF
TRBV7-9,NA,NA,TRBJ2-3,TGTGCCAGCAGCTTGCTAGGGGGGGCCACAGATACGCAGTATTTT,CASSLLGGATDTQYF
TRBV28,TRBD1,NA,TRBJ1-1,TGTGCCAGCAGTCAACCTACAGGGGAGAAAAAGACTGAAGCTTTCTTT,CASSQPTGEKKTEAFF
TRBV6-5,NA,NA,TRBJ1-2,TGTGCCAGCAGAGGTGGACAGCAATATGGCTACACCTTC,CASRGGQQYGYTF
TRBV30,TRBD1,NA,TRBJ1-2,TGTGCCTGGAGTGTATCAGGGGGAGCTGGCTACACCTTC,CAWSVSGGAGYTF
TRBV2,NA,NA,TRBJ1-1,TGTGCCAGCAGAATAAGAGAGGTCGGCACTGAAGCTTTCTTT,CASRIREVGTEAFF
TRBV5-4,TRBD2,NA,TRBJ2-1,TGTGCCAGCAGCTTGGCCGGGACTAGCGGGAGCAATGAGCAGTTCTTC,CASSLAGTSGSNEQFF
TRBV11-3,TRBD1,NA,TRBJ1-1,TGTGCCAGCAGCTTAGAGTGTACAGGGGAGTTCACTGAAGCTTTCTTT,CASSLECTGEFTEAFF
TRBV9,NA,NA,TRBJ1-1,TGTGCCAGCAGCGCCACAGGGTTGAACACTGAAGCTTTCTTT,CASSATGLNTEAFF
TRBV6-5,NA,NA,TRBJ1-1,TGTGCCAGCGCTCGGGGATCTGAAGCTTTCTTT,CASARGSEAFF
TRBV7-2,NA,NA,TRBJ1-1,TGTGCCAGCAGCCCCCCATGGCCCAGGAACACTGAAGCTTTCTTT,CASSPPWPRNTEAFF
TRBV19,TRBD1,NA,TRBJ1-2,TGTGCCAGTAGTGGACAGGACGACTATGGCTACACCTTC,CASSGQDDYGYTF
TRBV7-9,TRBD2,NA,TRBJ2-7,TGTGCCAGCAGCCCTAGCGGGGTAGGGGAGCAGTACTTC,CASSPSGVGEQYF
TRBV30,TRBD2,NA,TRBJ2-7,TGTGCCTGGGACGGGGGGGAAAGGTACGAGCAGTACTTC,CAWDGGERYEQYF
TRBV7-9,NA,NA,TRBJ1-1,TGTGCCAGCAGCTTAGACCTAGACACTGAAGCTTTCTTT,CASSLDLDTEAFF
TRBV2,TRBD1,few,TRBJ1-4,TGTGCCAGCAGGGATACAGGGGGCGGGGAAAAACTGTTTTTT,CASRDTGGGEKLFF
TRBV5-1,TRBD1,NA,TRBJ2-7,TGCGCCAGCAGCTTCGGGACAGGGAACTACGAGCAGTACTTC,CASSFGTGNYEQYF
TRBV7-2,NA,NA,TRBJ1-1,TGTGCCAGCAGCGGCTTCATTACAGGGAGCAACACTGAAGCTTTCTTT,CASSGFITGSNTEAFF
TRBV19,NA,NA,TRBJ1-5,TGTGCCAGTAGTTCGGAGGGGACTGGAAATCAGCCCCAGCATTTT,CASSSEGTGNQPQHF
TRBV9,NA,NA,TRBJ2-3,TGTGCCAGCAGCGTAGCTTCCCCTAGCACAGATACGCAGTATTTT,CASSVASPSTDTQYF
TRBV7-9,NA,once,TRBJ1-1,TGTGCCAGCAGCCTTAGCACCCTCGGATTGGCTTTCTTT,CASSLSTLGLAFF
TRBV5-1,TRBD1,NA,TRBJ1-6,TGCGCCAGCAGCTTGATGGGACAGTACAATTCACCCCTCCACTTT,CASSLMGQYNSPLHF
TRBV7-3,TRBD1,NA,TRBJ1-2,TGTGCCAGCAGCCTAGGACAGGGCGGAGGCTACACCTTC,CASSLGQGGGYTF
TRBV19,TRBD1,few,TRBJ1-1,TGTGCCAGTAGTAAAGGGACAGGGTCCACTGAAGCTTTCTTT,CASSKGTGSTEAFF
TRBV28,NA,NA,TRBJ2-5,TGTGCCAGCAGTTTATATTTGGGAGCGGCTGGACTGTACCAAGAGACCCAGTACTTC,CASSLYLGAAGLYQETQYF
TRBV7-3,NA,NA,TRBJ1-1,TGTGCCAGCAGCGGGGAGGGCGGCACTGAAGCTTTCTTT,CASSGEGGTEAFF
TRBV7-2,NA,NA,TRBJ1-1,TGTGCCAGCAGCTTAACAGGGTCGACTGAAGCTTTCTTT,CASSLTGSTEAFF
TRBV5-8,TRBD1,NA,TRBJ1-1,TGTGCCAGCAGCTTTACACAGGGGAGCACTGAAGCTTTCTTT,CASSFTQGSTEAFF
TRBV20-1,NA,NA,TRBJ1-5,TGCAGTGCTAGTACAGGGCCTCAGCCCCAGCATTTT,CSASTGPQPQHF
TRBV7-2,TRBD2,NA,TRBJ2-1,TGTGCCAGCAGCTCCAGAGGGACTAGCGGAGGCAATGAGCAGTTCTTC,CASSSRGTSGGNEQFF
TRBV5-8,NA,NA,TRBJ1-5,TGTGCCAGCATCCTATCACGGGGGAATCAGCCCCAGCATTTT,CASILSRGNQPQHF
TRBV6-4,NA,NA,TRBJ2-1,TGTGCCAGCAGCAAGCTTCAAGAAGCTAGCAGAAACAATGAGCAGTTCTTC,CASSKLQEASRNNEQFF
TRBV9,TRBD1,NA,TRBJ2-1,TGTGCCAGCAGCCCCCGACAGGGCTCCTACAATGAGCAGTTCTTC,CASSPRQGSYNEQFF
TRBV9,TRBD1,NA,TRBJ1-4,TGTGCCAGCAGCGAGGGGGCGGCGGAGCGTGAAAAACTGTTTTTT,CASSEGAAEREKLFF